Reported below is one T cell receptor beta chain. As yet, its antigen is unknown. This entry is derived from a study of a mutant IDH1 vaccine in newly diagnosed glioma. On the study more broadly: Sex among treated patients split 62.5% male, roughly 40% female; mean age was roughly 40 years. Previous treatment comprised radiotherapy, temozolomide, or both, mostly both. Findings of the study overall: Pseudoprogression appears to have had no connection to changes in top peripheral T cell clonotypes.

Per germline, CDR1 LNHDA and CDR2 SQIVND (reference sequence). This CDR3 comprises 16 residues. After removal of 6 bases from V and 0 bases from J, the junction contained 10 bases not matched to a gene. Stated time point: baseline, week 1 (first vaccination visit). Treatment: pre-vaccination baseline after standard-of-care therapy. In every donor, the tumor was a new WHO grade 3 or 4 IDH1-mutant, ATRX-lost astrocytoma. Some clones are missing from TCRdb's copy, which holds only in-frame ones; the method was immunoSEQ multiplex PCR. The sample lists tens of thousands of clones, 65% to 85% occurring once.

The genes are TRBV19 and TRBJ1-1; 7 bases align to TRBD1. Sequencing used peripheral blood mononuclear cells (PBMCs), obtained from a glioma patient treated with radiotherapy, temozolomide or both. The sequence derives from a woman aged 18-29 years with glioma. Some clones in this sample may be carry-over from other donors' samples. The CDR3 protein is CASSPRDSALNTEAFF. As DNA, the CDR3 is TGTGCCAGTAGCCCTCGGGACAGCGCACTGAACACTGAAGCTTTCTTT.